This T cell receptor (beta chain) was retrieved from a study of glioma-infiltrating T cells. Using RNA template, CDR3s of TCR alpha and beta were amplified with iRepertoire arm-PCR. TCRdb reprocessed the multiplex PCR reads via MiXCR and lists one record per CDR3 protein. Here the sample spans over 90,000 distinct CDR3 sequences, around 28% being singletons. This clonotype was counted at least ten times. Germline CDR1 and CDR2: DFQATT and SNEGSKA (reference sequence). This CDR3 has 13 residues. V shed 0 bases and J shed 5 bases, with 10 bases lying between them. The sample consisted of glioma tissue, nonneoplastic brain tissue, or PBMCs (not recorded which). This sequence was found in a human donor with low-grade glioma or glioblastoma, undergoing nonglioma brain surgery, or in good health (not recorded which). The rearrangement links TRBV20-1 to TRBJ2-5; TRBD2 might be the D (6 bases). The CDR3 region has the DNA TGCAGTGCTAGAGATACGGGGAGGGAGACCCAGTACTTC. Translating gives CSARDTGRETQYF.